This T cell receptor (beta chain) was obtained from a study of shared clonotypes between healthy human individuals. Profiling relied on immunoSEQ multiplex PCR, and the TCRdb table lists in-frame clones only, not all of them. Of roughly 2,000,000 clones listed, just over 90% were seen once; the top ten hold approximately 1.7%. This CDR3 spans 14 amino acids. V was shortened by 4 bases and J by 5 bases, with 14 bases between the two germline ends. Germline V lookup: CDR1 MGHRA, CDR2 YSYEKL. Study conclusions and caveats: It was the non-shared clonotypes that had lower generation probabilities than clonotypes shared by all four donors.

A note on this clone: Its specificity is unknown.

CD45RO-negative CD8 cells positively selected for CCR7 made up the naive population, which excluded terminally differentiated effector memory CD45RA+ cells. Sequenced: naive CD8+ T cells from PBMCs. The chain joins TRBV4-1 to TRBJ1-1; tentative D call: TRBD1 (5 bases). The TCR was taken from a man aged 18 to 29 in good health. Some clones in this sample may be carry-over from other donors' samples. The CDR3 region is CASSPAGHGTEAFF. The CDR3, as DNA: TGCGCCAGCAGCCCTGCGGGGCATGGAACTGAAGCTTTCTTT.